The 8 T cell receptor beta chains below come from one sample, sequenced in a study of tumor-infiltrating lymphocytes in localized non-small cell lung cancer. Assay used: immunoSEQ multiplex PCR; TCRdb lists only in-frame clones, some missing. The table lists about 21,000 clones, 80% of them singletons. Material for sequencing was lung tumor tissue. Every receptor here comes from a human donor with non-small cell lung cancer.

This rearrangement joins TRBV11-2 to TRBJ2-7; D may match TRBD1 or TRBD2 (5 bases each). Trimming took off 6 bases at V and 2 bases at J, with 14 bases between the two ends. The CDR3 runs to 14 residues. Germline CDR1 reads SGHAT; CDR2 reads FQNNGV. CDR3 bases: TGTGCCAGCAGAAGGTTGGGGGTAGCCTACGAGCAGTACTTC. It codes for CASRRLGVAYEQYF.

V gene TRBV5-1 combines with J gene TRBJ2-1; D uncertain. CDR3 length equals 12 residues. The germline CDR1 and CDR2 sequences are SGHRS and YFSETQ. Trimming took off 0 bases at V and 7 bases at J, with 5 bases between the two ends. CDR3 DNA sequence: TGCGCCAGCAGCTTGGAGAATAATGAGCAGTTCTTC. This translates into CASSLENNEQFF.

The chain recombines TRBV5-1 with TRBJ2-3, with D possibly TRBD2 on 6 matching bases. This CDR3 spans 16 amino acids. With 5 bases removed from V and 1 base from J, the gap between germline ends came to 17 bases. The V gene's germline CDR1 is SGHRS and CDR2 YFSETQ. CDR3 residues: CASRQEVLAGTDTQYF. CDR3 in DNA: TGCGCCAGCAGACAGGAGGTCTTAGCGGGCACAGATACGCAGTATTTT.

The chain uses TRBV14 and TRBJ1-4; 10 positions agree with TRBD1. This CDR3 region has 14 residues. The germline V gene encodes CDR1 SGHDN and CDR2 FVKESK. J gave up 5 bases and V 6 bases, and 3 bases lay outside the gene matches. The CDR3 is CASRKTGGNEKLFF. The CDR3 nucleotides are TGTGCCAGCAGAAAGACAGGGGGCAATGAAAAACTGTTTTTT. Full variable domain (remainder filled in from reference TRBV14 and TRBJ1-4): EAGVTQFPSHSVIEKGQTVTLRCDPISGHDNLYWYRRVMGKEIKFLLHFVKESKQDESGMPNNRFLAERTGGTYSTLKVQPAELEDSGVYFCASRKTGGNEKLFFGSGTQLSVL.

V and J are TRBV19 and TRBJ2-1, with TRBD2 matching over 12 bases. Unmatched junction bases numbered 8, after V lost 1 base and J lost 10 bases. This CDR3 is built from 16 residues. CDR1 and CDR2 (germline): LNHDA, SQIVND (reference sequence). Here the CDR3 DNA reads TGTGCCAGTAGTATAGTAGGACTAGCGGGAACAGGGGAGCAGTTCTTC. It yields the protein CASSIVGLAGTGEQFF. Complete variable domain (other parts from reference TRBV19 and TRBJ2-1): DGGITQSPKYLFRKEGQNVTLSCEQNLNHDAMYWYRQDPGQGLRLIYYSQIVNDFQKGDIAEGYSVSREKKESFPLTVTSAQKNPTAFYLCASSIVGLAGTGEQFFGPGTRLTVL.

The chain has TRBV5-1 and TRBJ2-7, with 15 bases identical to TRBD2. V was clipped by 2 bases and J by 7 bases; unmatched bases: 4. CDR1 and CDR2 from the germline V gene are SGHRS and YFSETQ. This CDR3 is 15 amino acids long. DNA for the CDR3: TGCGCCAGCAGCTTAGGACTAGCGGGAGGGGAAGAGCAGTACTTC. This translates into CASSLGLAGGEEQYF.

On this clone: Other nucleotide sequences in the sample specify the same CDR3. The chain carries TRBV30 and TRBJ1-5, with a weak D call TRBD1 (5 bases). Per germline, CDR1 GTSNPN and CDR2 SVGIG (reference sequence). The CDR3 covers 13 residues. V shed 1 base and J shed 1 base, with 5 bases lying between them. CDR3 region: CAWSGDSNQPQHF. In DNA form, the CDR3 reads TGTGCCTGGAGTGGGGACAGCAATCAGCCCCAGCATTTT.

V and J are TRBV5-4 and TRBJ2-7; 8 bases are shared with TRBD1. Germline V gene sequence: CDR1 SGHNT, CDR2 YYREEE (reference sequence). V shed 4 bases and J 7 bases; nucleotides not matched to a gene: 10. The CDR3 has 14 residues. CDR3 residues: CASSETGVLVEQYF. In DNA form, the CDR3 reads TGTGCCAGCAGCGAGACAGGGGTGTTGGTTGAGCAGTACTTC.